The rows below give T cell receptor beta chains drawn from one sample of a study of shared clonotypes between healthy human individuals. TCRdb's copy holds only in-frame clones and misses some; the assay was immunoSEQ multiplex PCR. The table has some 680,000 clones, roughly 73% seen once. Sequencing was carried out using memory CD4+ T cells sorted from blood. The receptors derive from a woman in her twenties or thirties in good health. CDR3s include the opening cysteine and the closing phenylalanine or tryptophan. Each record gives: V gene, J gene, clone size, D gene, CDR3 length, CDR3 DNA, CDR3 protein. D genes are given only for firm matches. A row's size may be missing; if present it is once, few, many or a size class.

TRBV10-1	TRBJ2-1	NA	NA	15	TGCGCCAGCAGTGAGTCGAGCGGTACCTACAATGAGCAGTTCTTC	CASSESSGTYNEQFF
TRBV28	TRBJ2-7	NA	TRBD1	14	TGTGCCAGCAGCCAAGGGGACAGAGACTACGAGCAGTACTTC	CASSQGDRDYEQYF
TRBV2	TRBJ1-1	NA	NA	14	TGTGCCAGCAGTGTACAGGGTAGTGAGACTGAAGCTTTCTTT	CASSVQGSETEAFF
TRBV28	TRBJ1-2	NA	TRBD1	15	TGTGCCAGCAGTATCCCTTGGGACAGGGTTTATGGCTACACCTTC	CASSIPWDRVYGYTF
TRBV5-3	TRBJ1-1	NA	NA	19	TGTGCCAGAAGCTTGGCCCGTAGCGACACCCGAGGGTGGAACACTGAAGCTTTCTTT	CARSLARSDTRGWNTEAFF
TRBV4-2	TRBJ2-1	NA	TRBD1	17	TGTGCCAGCAGCCAAGAGCTCACAGGGGGTTCCTACAATGAGCAGTTCTTC	CASSQELTGGSYNEQFF
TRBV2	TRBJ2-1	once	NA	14	TGTGCCAGCACCGGTGTTAGCTCCTACAATGAGCAGTTCTTC	CASTGVSSYNEQFF
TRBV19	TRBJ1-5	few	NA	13	TGTGCCAGTAGACTCGGACTGGCCGGGCCCCAGCATTTT	CASRLGLAGPQHF
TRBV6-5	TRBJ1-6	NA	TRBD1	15	TGTGCCAGCAGTTACTGGACAGGGCCGGATTCACCCCTCCACTTT	CASSYWTGPDSPLHF
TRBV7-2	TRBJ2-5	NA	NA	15	TGTGCCAGCAGCTTCCAGGGAGTGGGGGGAGAGACCCAGTACTTC	CASSFQGVGGETQYF
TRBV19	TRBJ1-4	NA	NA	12	TGTGCCAGTAGTATATTCGGTGAAAAACTGTTTTTT	CASSIFGEKLFF